This TCR beta chain was retrieved from a study of regulatory T cells in long-lasting Graves disease. Time point noted: newly diagnosed GD, antithyroid drugs for less than 3 months. PBMC-derived RNA was used for the TCR library. To make TCR beta libraries, researchers used iRepertoire HTBI primers and Arm-PCR of CDR3 regions. Each CDR3 protein gets one entry after TCRdb re-called the multiplex PCR reads with MiXCR. The sample consists of approximately 480,000 distinct CDR3 sequences, 15% to 20% of them appearing once. Germline-derived CDR1 and CDR2 are DFQATT and SNEGSKA (reference sequence). Trimming stripped 2 bases from V and 4 bases from J, with 9 bases between. The CDR3 has 14 amino acids. These same records also appear under a second study, on T cells in Graves' hyperthyroidism and ophthalmopathy.

V and J are TRBV20-1 and TRBJ1-6; D unresolved. The sample consisted of peripheral blood mononuclear cells (PBMCs), taken at new diagnosis, from a patient treated with antithyroid drugs. The origin of this receptor is a man aged 35 to 55 with Graves disease. CDR3 DNA: TGCAGTGCTAGATTTTCTGTTTATAATTCACCCCTCCACTTT. Translation gives CSARFSVYNSPLHF.